A single sample is the source of the 10 T cell receptor beta chains below, sequenced in a study of liver allograft versus peripheral blood T cells. Across the study: Recipients' peripheral blood supplied the T cell receptor repertoires against which those in transplanted livers were compared.

Each CDR3 protein is one row after TCRdb ran MiXCR on the reads. Of 9,300 or so distinct CDR3 sequences in the sample, over 15% were seen once. The receptors originated from a human patient who had a liver transplant. A share of the T cells may be of graft donor origin.

In its sample, this clonotype was seen a few times. The genes are TRBV20-1 and TRBJ1-3, with D tentatively TRBD1 (5 bases). The CDR3 is 15 amino acids. Per germline, CDR1 DFQATT and CDR2 SNEGSKA (reference sequence). V lost 4 bases to trimming and J lost 4 bases, with 17 bases between them. This CDR3 reads CSAIRDPEGGNTIYF. CDR3 coding DNA: TGCAGTGCTATCCGGGACCCGGAGGGCGGAAACACCATATATTTT.

This chain links TRBV20-1 with TRBJ1-5, with D possibly matching TRBD1 (5 bases). The CDR3 loop spans 15 amino acids. V shed 0 bases and J shed 3 bases, with 12 bases lying between them. Germline CDR1 DFQATT, CDR2 SNEGSKA (reference sequence). The CDR3 region is CSARDRTSFNQPQHF. As DNA, the CDR3 is TGCAGTGCTAGAGATAGGACATCCTTCAATCAGCCCCAGCATTTT.

This clonotype has a count of ten or more. The J gene is TRBJ1-2, the V gene TRBV7-2; D possibly corresponds to TRBD1 (5 bases). The germline V gene encodes CDR1 SGHTA and CDR2 FQGNSA. This CDR3 has 13 amino acids. V shed 2 bases and J shed 6 bases, with 10 bases lying between them. This CDR3 is CASSLWEGNGYTF. In DNA form, the CDR3 reads TGTGCCAGCAGCTTATGGGAGGGGAATGGCTACACCTTC. Based on the CDR3 plus reference TRBV7-2 and TRBJ1-2, the full variable domain is GAGVSQSPSNKVTEKGKDVELRCDPISGHTALYWYRQSLGQGLEFLIYFQGNSAPDKSGLPSDRFSAERTGGSVSTLTIQRTQQEDSAVYLCASSLWEGNGYTFGSGTRLTVV.

This clonotype was seen a handful of times. The rearrangement uses TRBV25-1 and TRBJ1-3; possible D gene TRBD1, 5 bases. The CDR3 totals 13 residues. V lost 6 bases, J lost 2 bases, and 8 bases lay in between. CDR1 and CDR2 (germline): MGHDK, SYGVNS. CDR3 residues: CASSGGPGNTIYF. The CDR3, as DNA: TGTGCCAGCAGCGGGGGACCTGGAAACACCATATATTTT.

V and J are TRBV12-3 or TRBV12-4 and TRBJ1-1; maybe TRBD1 (6 bases). The CDR3 sequence is 13 residues long. The V and J ends lost 6 bases and 3 bases respectively, with 11 bases between them. The CDR3 sequence is CASSPNRDTEAFF. The DNA of the CDR3 is TGTGCCAGCAGCCCAAACAGGGACACTGAAGCTTTCTTT.

Many counts were recorded for this clonotype. V usage is TRBV19 and J usage is TRBJ2-7; possible D gene TRBD1, 6 bases. V was clipped by 6 bases and J by 0 bases, with 9 bases between them. The CDR3 loop spans 13 amino acids. Per germline, CDR1 LNHDA and CDR2 SQIVND (reference sequence). The CDR3 region has the DNA TGTGCCAGTAGCGGGGACACCTCCTACGAGCAGTACTTC. Protein sequence: CASSGDTSYEQYF. The full variable domain, completed using reference TRBV19 and TRBJ2-7, is DGGITQSPKYLFRKEGQNVTLSCEQNLNHDAMYWYRQDPGQGLRLIYYSQIVNDFQKGDIAEGYSVSREKKESFPLTVTSAQKNPTAFYLCASSGDTSYEQYFGPGTRLTVT.

V is TRBV6-6 and J is TRBJ1-2; D not certain. The germline CDR1 and CDR2 sequences are MNHNY and SVGAGI (reference sequence). The V gene lost 0 bases and the J gene lost 6 bases, with 5 bases spanning the gap. This CDR3 contains 12 residues. The CDR3 reads CASSYSENGYTF. The CDR3 DNA follows: TGTGCCAGCAGTTACTCAGAAAATGGCTACACCTTC.

By proportion, this clonotype is medium-sized. CDR3 coding DNA: TGTGCCAGTATGGAGGGGGCAACCTATAATTCACCCCTCCACTTT. Residues: CASMEGATYNSPLHF. The chain joins TRBV19 to TRBJ1-6; the match to TRBD1 covers 7 bases. Germline V gene lookup returns CDR1 LNHDA and CDR2 SQIVND (reference sequence). Trimming at V came to 7 bases and at J to 2 bases, leaving 5 bases not matched to a gene. The CDR3 is 15 amino acids.

This clonotype was seen ten or more times. The rearrangement links TRBV20-1 to TRBJ2-7, with 9 nucleotides matching TRBD2. V lost 1 base and J lost 7; bases outside the gene matches: 17. Germline CDR1 and CDR2: DFQATT and SNEGSKA (reference sequence). The CDR3 extends over 17 amino acids. In DNA form, the CDR3 reads TGCAGTGCTAGAGTCTCTACGAAGGAGCGGGGGGACTGGGAGCAGTACTTC. This sequence encodes CSARVSTKERGDWEQYF.

This clonotype is medium-sized in the sample. V is TRBV27 and J is TRBJ1-2, with D unclear. The CDR3 sequence is 17 residues long. V lost 2 bases and J 7 bases, leaving 23 bases between the germline ends. Germline V gives CDR1 MNHEY, CDR2 SMNVEV (reference sequence). DNA for the CDR3: TGTGCCAGCAGTTTAACCCCGACTCCCCTCTCATCCCGTGGCTACACCTTC. Translating gives CASSLTPTPLSSRGYTF.